Below are 32 T cell receptor beta chains sequenced from a single sample in a study of blood T cells in healthy people across ages. The use of a sample-barcoded 5' primer and a J-beta primer mix characterized a second PCR of roughly 6 to 11 cycles. One entry per CDR3 protein results from TCRdb running MiXCR on the 5' RACE reads. The sample lists under 800,000 distinct CDR3 sequences, around a fifth occurring once. The sample was blood. Every receptor here comes from a man aged 70-80 years in good health.

This clonotype was seen only once. CDR3 amino acids: CASSPTGTGSRGVVDTQYF. Here the CDR3 DNA reads TGCGCCAGCAGCCCTACCGGGACAGGGAGTCGTGGAGTTGTAGATACGCAGTATTTT. The chain is built from TRBV4-3 and TRBJ2-3, with TRBD1 matching 9 bases. V trimming: 4 bases; J trimming: 5 bases; junction bases outside the gene matches: 19. The length of the CDR3 is 19 residues. Germline V gene lookup returns CDR1 LGHNA and CDR2 YSLEER.

This clonotype has more than one count but fewer than ten. The genes are TRBV28 and TRBJ2-7; D not certain. The V gene lost 6 bases and the J gene lost 6 bases, with 18 bases spanning the gap. The CDR3 runs 14 residues. The germline V gene has CDR1 MDHEN and CDR2 SYDVKM. The CDR3 bases are TGTGCCAGCAGCCGTCTAGAGCTCCTTGGCGAGCAGTACTTC. This translates into CASSRLELLGEQYF. The full variable domain, completed using reference TRBV28 and TRBJ2-7, is DVKVTQSSRYLVKRTGEKVFLECVQDMDHENMFWYRQDPGLGLRLIYFSYDVKMKEKGDIPEGYSVSREKKERFSLILESASTNQTSMYLCASSRLELLGEQYFGPGTRLTVT.

With regard to this clonotype: The junction and the germline gene differ at one end; a read error may be behind it. The chain joins TRBV13 to TRBJ2-5; 7 nucleotides line up with TRBD2. This CDR3 is 17 amino acids long. CDR1 PRHDT and CDR2 FYEKMQ come from the germline V gene (reference sequence). The CDR3 DNA reads as TGTGCCAGCAGCTCGATCAGCACCAGGGAGGCGGGGGAGACCCAGTGCTTC. It encodes CASSSISTREAGETQCF.

The chain recombines TRBV20-1 with TRBJ2-1; TRBD2 agrees at 14 bases. V shed 6 bases, J shed 7 bases, and the junction held 5 bases outside the gene matches. This CDR3 is built from 14 residues. The V gene's germline CDR1 is DFQATT and CDR2 SNEGSKA (reference sequence). The CDR3 protein is CSAPRTSGRNEQFF. CDR3 bases: TGCAGTGCCCCTAGGACTAGCGGGAGGAATGAGCAGTTCTTC.

The rearrangement joins TRBV7-2 to TRBJ1-5; D uncertain. CDR3 length: 13 residues. Germline V gene sequence: CDR1 SGHTA, CDR2 FQGNSA. V dropped 1 base and J dropped 7 bases, with 8 bases sitting between them. In DNA form, the CDR3 reads TGTGCCAGCAGCTTAGTCGTGGGGCAGCCCCAGCATTTT. Its protein is CASSLVVGQPQHF.

The V gene is TRBV19, the J gene TRBJ1-5; tentative D call: TRBD1 (5 bases). The CDR3 is made up of 16 amino acids. Germline CDR1 is LNHDA and CDR2 is SQIVND (reference sequence). Trimming stripped 3 bases from V and 7 bases from J, with 19 bases between. CDR3 sequence (DNA): TGTGCCAGTAGTATTTCGGGGACCCCCGGACGGCAGCCCCAGCATTTT. Translating it yields CASSISGTPGRQPQHF.

The sample holds a few counts of this clonotype. The chain employs TRBV6-1 and TRBJ1-3; maybe TRBD1 (5 bases). This CDR3 comprises 15 residues. Germline V lookup: CDR1 MNHNS, CDR2 SASEGT. The germline V and J ends were trimmed by 7 bases and 0 bases, with 13 bases remaining between them. CDR3 bases: TGTGCCAGCATTGCGGGGGTGCTCTCTGGAAACACCATATATTTT. This codes for CASIAGVLSGNTIYF.

The J gene is TRBJ2-3, the V gene TRBV3-1; possible D gene TRBD2, 5 bases. Germline V gives CDR1 LGHDT, CDR2 YNNKEL (reference sequence). The CDR3 runs 15 residues. V dropped 5 bases and J dropped 0 bases, with 12 bases sitting between them. CDR3 DNA: TGTGCCAGCAGCTTTGAGGGCGGAAGCACAGATACGCAGTATTTT. It encodes CASSFEGGSTDTQYF.

The V and J genes are TRBV12-3 or TRBV12-4 and TRBJ1-2; no reliable D call. V was trimmed by 5 bases and J by 4 bases, leaving 14 bases between them. This CDR3 region has 14 residues. The CDR3: CASSATYDGYGYTF. CDR3 bases: TGTGCCAGCAGTGCGACTTATGACGGCTATGGCTACACCTTC.

Concerning this clonotype: The junction differs from germline at one of its ends, possibly a read error. The chain carries TRBV9 and TRBJ2-5; 8 nucleotides match TRBD2. The CDR3 loop spans 15 amino acids. Germline V gene data show CDR1 as SGDLS and CDR2 as YYNGEE. The CDR3 spells CASSVGTRWEETQDF. CDR3 bases: TGTGCCAGCAGCGTTGGGACTAGGTGGGAAGAGACCCAGGACTTC.

This chain links TRBV24-1 with TRBJ2-2; 9 nucleotides line up with TRBD1. Germline V lookup: CDR1 KGHDR, CDR2 SFDVKD. The CDR3 is made up of 16 amino acids. Losses at the gene ends were 4 bases for V and 5 bases for J; bases not matched to a gene: 7. CDR3 bases: TGTGCCACCAGTGACCCTGGGACAGGGAGGACCGGGGAGCTGTTTTTT. This sequence encodes CATSDPGTGRTGELFF.

The genes are TRBV13 and TRBJ2-5, with D hard to call. The J call could be wrong; TRBJ2-1 is a better fit for the DNA end. The CDR3 has 12 amino acids. Germline V gives CDR1 PRHDT, CDR2 FYEKMQ (reference sequence). The CDR3 is CASSWALGEQFF. In nucleotides, the CDR3 is TGTGCCAGCAGCTGGGCCCTTGGTGAGCAGTTCTTC.

This clonotype was picked up a small number of times. This chain joins TRBV12-3 or TRBV12-4 and TRBJ2-3; D is undetermined. Deletions cut 5 bases from V and 1 base from J, with 10 bases between. The CDR3 is 14 residues long. CDR3 in DNA: TGTGCCAGCAGTCTGCGGAGTCGCACAGATACGCAGTATTTT. It codes for CASSLRSRTDTQYF.

The chain has TRBV27 and TRBJ2-7; TRBD2 aligns across 9 bases. V gave up 5 bases and J gave up 5 bases; unmatched junction bases: 4. The CDR3 totals 13 residues. Germline values: CDR1 MNHEY, CDR2 SMNVEV (reference sequence). CDR3 bases: TGTGCCAGCAGTGAAAGCGGGAGGAACGAGCAGTACTTC. Protein sequence: CASSESGRNEQYF.

This clonotype showed up just a few times. The chain has TRBV5-1 and TRBJ2-5; D may match TRBD1 or TRBD2 (5 bases each). The CDR3 runs 14 residues. V gave up 4 bases and J gave up 2 bases, with 12 bases separating them. Germline V CDR1 and CDR2: SGHRS, YFSETQ. In DNA form, the CDR3 reads TGCGCCAGCAGCACGGGACCCATTCAAGAGACCCAGTACTTC. Its translation is CASSTGPIQETQYF. Looking up the rest from reference TRBV5-1 and TRBJ2-5 gives the full variable domain: KAGVTQTPRYLIKTRGQQVTLSCSPISGHRSVSWYQQTPGQGLQFLFEYFSETQRNKGNFPGRFSGRQFSNSRSEMNVSTLELGDSALYLCASSTGPIQETQYFGPGTRLLVL.

This chain connects TRBV20-1 to TRBJ2-3; no reliable D call. V was shortened by 0 bases and J by 5 bases, with 6 bases between the two germline ends. This CDR3 is built from 12 residues. CDR1 and CDR2 (germline): DFQATT, SNEGSKA (reference sequence). CDR3 bases: TGCAGTGCTAGAGAGAGTGGAGATACGCAGTATTTT. Its translation is CSARESGDTQYF.

The gene calls are TRBV25-1 and TRBJ2-2, with unresolved D. The V end lost 4 bases, the J end lost 6 bases, and 27 bases lay between the germline ends. CDR1 is MGHDK and CDR2 is SYGVNS in the germline V gene. CDR3 length equals 19 residues. The CDR3 loop is CASSVGSGGPRRESGELFF. The CDR3 nucleotides read TGTGCCAGCAGTGTTGGCTCGGGCGGTCCGAGACGAGAGTCCGGGGAGCTGTTTTTT. The full variable domain, in which reference TRBV25-1 and TRBJ2-2 provide the parts outside the CDR3, is EADIYQTPRYLVIGTGKKITLECSQTMGHDKMYWYQQDPGMELHLIHYSYGVNSTEKGDLSSESTVSRIRTEHFPLTLESARPSHTSQYLCASSVGSGGPRRESGELFFGEGSRLTVL.

This clonotype was counted only a few times. V usage is TRBV7-9 and J usage is TRBJ2-3, with TRBD2 identical over 7 bases. Germline loops: CDR1 SEHNR, CDR2 FQNEAQ (reference sequence). There are 15 residues in the CDR3. After removal of 3 bases from V and 4 bases from J, the junction contained 7 bases not matched to a gene. The CDR3 sequence is CASSFSSRESDTQYF. The CDR3 DNA reads TGTGCCAGCAGCTTCTCCTCGCGGGAGTCAGATACGCAGTATTTT.

V and J are TRBV3-1 and TRBJ1-4; D is possibly TRBD1 (5 bases). Trimming left V 2 bases short and J 6 bases short, with 16 bases between. Looked up from germline, CDR1 is LGHDT and CDR2 is YNNKEL (reference sequence). The CDR3 runs 16 residues. The CDR3, as DNA: TGTGCCAGCAGCCAACCCCGACAGCTAGGAGATGAAAAACTGTTTTTT. Translated, it gives CASSQPRQLGDEKLFF.

V and J are TRBV5-5 and TRBJ1-5, with 8 bases fitting TRBD1. Per germline, CDR1 SGHKS and CDR2 YYEKEE (reference sequence). The junction had 9 bases not matched to a gene; V was cut back by 4 bases and J by 3 bases. The CDR3 has 16 amino acids. The CDR3 coding sequence is TGTGCCAGCAGCCTCTTCCCGGACAGGGACAATCAGCCCCAGCATTTT. It codes for CASSLFPDRDNQPQHF.

This clonotype has a handful of counts. The J gene is TRBJ2-3, the V gene TRBV6-1; D is perhaps TRBD2 (5 bases). The germline CDR1 and CDR2 sequences are MNHNS and SASEGT. The CDR3 has 14 residues. The V and J ends lost 7 bases and 0 bases respectively, with 11 bases between them. The CDR3 sequence is CASKERISTDTQYF. CDR3 nucleotides: TGTGCCAGCAAGGAGCGGATAAGCACAGATACGCAGTATTTT.

This sequence joins TRBV7-2 and TRBJ1-2; perhaps TRBD1 as D (6 bases). Germline V gene data show CDR1 as SGHTA and CDR2 as FQGNSA. The V end was cut by 6 bases, the J end by 4 bases, with 15 bases between. This CDR3 contains 14 residues. The CDR3 region is CASSRTEGSYGYTF. In nucleotides, the CDR3 is TGTGCCAGCAGTAGGACAGAGGGAAGCTATGGCTACACCTTC.

As DNA, the CDR3 is TGTGCCAGCAGTTTGAACAGGGTAACCTACAATGAGCAGTTCTTC. Its translation: CASSLNRVTYNEQFF. V and J are TRBV12-3 or TRBV12-4 and TRBJ2-1; TRBD1 is a possible D gene (6 bases). V lost 3 bases to trimming and J lost 2 bases, with 11 bases between them. The CDR3 has 15 amino acids.

This clonotype turned up a few times. The chain uses TRBV4-3 and TRBJ2-5, with a weak D call TRBD2 (6 bases). Germline CDR1 is LGHNA and CDR2 is YSLEER. This CDR3 region has 15 residues. The germline V and J ends were trimmed by 0 bases and 0 bases, with 8 bases remaining between them. The CDR3 protein is CASSQDRDYQETQYF. The CDR3 DNA follows: TGCGCCAGCAGCCAAGATAGGGACTACCAAGAGACCCAGTACTTC.

The sample holds a few counts of this clonotype. This chain joins TRBV29-1 and TRBJ1-1; 7 bases agree with TRBD1. CDR1 and CDR2 (germline): SQVTM, ANQGSEA. This CDR3 spans 13 amino acids. V was pared by 5 bases and J by 4 bases, with 7 bases of the junction left unmatched. The CDR3, as DNA: TGCAGCGTTCACCAGGGGGAGGGCACTGAAGCTTTCTTT. Its translation is CSVHQGEGTEAFF. The complete variable domain, with remaining parts taken from reference TRBV29-1 and TRBJ1-1, reads SAVISQKPSRDICQRGTSLTIQCQVDSQVTMMFWYRQQPGQSLTLIATANQGSEATYESGFVIDKFPISRPNLTFSTLTVSNMSPEDSSIYLCSVHQGEGTEAFFGQGTRLTVV.

For this clonotype: One junction end does not reproduce the germline sequence, and a read error may be involved. This rearrangement joins TRBV18 to TRBJ2-7; 9 bases are a match to TRBD1. The germline V gene has CDR1 KGHSH and CDR2 LQKENI. The CDR3 has 16 amino acids. The DNA of the CDR3 is TGTGCCAGCTCACCACAGTCGGGACAGGGACTCTACAAGCAGTACTTC. Its translation: CASSPQSGQGLYKQYF.

In its sample, this clonotype was seen a few times. A much larger clone lies a single base off, so this may be a read error. The rearrangement links TRBV20-1 to TRBJ2-7; D is uncertain. CDR3 size: 14 residues. Germline V gene data show CDR1 as DFQATT and CDR2 as SNEGSKA (reference sequence). Trimming left V 0 bases short and J 3 bases short, with 12 bases between. CDR3 nucleotides: TGCAGTGCTAGAGATCGGTCGTCCCTCTACGAGCAGTACTTC. Translation gives CSARDRSSLYEQYF.

This clonotype was found a few times. The chain has TRBV19 and TRBJ2-1; D is uncertain. Trimming cost V 9 bases and J 7 bases, with 19 bases left between them. CDR1 and CDR2 from the germline V gene are LNHDA and SQIVND (reference sequence). This CDR3 spans 14 amino acids. The CDR3 is CASKTGPVSNEQFF. CDR3 coding DNA: TGTGCCAGCAAAACCGGGCCAGTCTCAAATGAGCAGTTCTTC.

This chain connects TRBV16 to TRBJ2-7; perhaps TRBD2 as D (6 bases). CDR3 size: 15 residues. CDR1 and CDR2 (germline): KGHSY, FQNENV. V shed 8 bases and J shed 0 bases, with 17 bases lying between them. This chain's CDR3 is CASAPTEGSSYEQYF. CDR3 nucleotides: TGTGCCAGCGCCCCAACGGAGGGGAGCTCCTACGAGCAGTACTTC.

The chain uses TRBV10-3 and TRBJ2-5; D perhaps matches TRBD2 (6 bases). The last part of the DNA fits TRBJ2-7 better; the J call may be wrong. CDR1 is ENHRY and CDR2 is SYGVKD in the germline V gene. The CDR3 runs to 15 residues. CDR3 sequence (DNA): TGTGCCATCAGTGAGTCCGGCGGGAAGTCCTACGAGCAGTACTTC. Protein: CAISESGGKSYEQYF.

CDR3 sequence (DNA): TGTGCCAGCGAAGATGCAACTAATGAAAAACTGTTTTTT. Protein sequence: CASEDATNEKLFF. The chain couples TRBV2 to TRBJ1-4; no clear D gene. The CDR3 is made up of 13 amino acids. Germline assignment: CDR1 SNHLY and CDR2 FYNNEI. Trimming pared 8 bases from V and 0 bases from J, leaving 7 bases between.

The rearrangement uses TRBV13 and TRBJ2-3; TRBD1 aligns across 7 bases. The germline V gene encodes CDR1 PRHDT and CDR2 FYEKMQ (reference sequence). V shed 3 bases and J 2 bases; nucleotides not matched to a gene: 11. The CDR3 length is 17 residues. For the CDR3, the DNA is TGTGCCAGCAGCTTCGGGTACCGGGACAGCTACACAGATACGCAGTATTTT. Protein product: CASSFGYRDSYTDTQYF.